These T cell receptor beta chains were read from a single sample in a study of blood T cell repertoires in COVID-19. Sequenced by immunoSEQ multiplex PCR; TCRdb stores in-frame clones only, minus some. The repertoire has about 120,000 clones, 87% of them found once; the top ten carry 7.7%. Sequenced: peripheral blood. The receptors were gathered from a human donor in a cohort sampled during active COVID-19. Both conserved end residues are part of each CDR3. The order of the fields is J gene, V gene, clone size, D gene, CDR3 protein, CDR3 DNA. The D gene is left open where the match is weak. Clone size is given for some rows only: seen once, a few or many times, or a class if the clone is expanded.

>TRBJ2-5|TRBV5-8|few|TRBD2
CASSFGLAGGETQYF
TGTGCCAGCAGCTTTGGTCTAGCGGGAGGAGAGACCCAGTACTTC
>TRBJ2-3|TRBV11-2|-|-
CASSKDPLRVDTQYF
TGTGCCAGCAGCAAGGACCCCTTGCGGGTAGATACGCAGTATTTT
>TRBJ2-3|TRBV7-9|-|TRBD2
CASSSNSGGAMTDTQYF
TGTGCCAGCAGCTCGAATAGCGGGGGGGCCATGACAGATACGCAGTATTTT
>TRBJ2-7|TRBV18|-|-
CASSQDSNYEQYF
TGTGCCAGCTCACAAGACAGCAACTACGAGCAGTACTTC
>TRBJ1-3|TRBV6-5|-|-
CASNLQGNTIYF
TGTGCCAGCAATTTACAGGGAAACACCATATATTTT
>TRBJ1-3|TRBV5-6|-|-
CASSLAGRGLSGNTIYF
TGTGCCAGCAGCTTGGCCGGTAGGGGCCTCTCTGGAAACACCATATATTTT
>TRBJ1-2|TRBV10-2|-|-
CASSPGDYYGYTF
TGCGCCAGCAGTCCCGGGGATTACTATGGCTACACCTTC
>TRBJ1-6|TRBV3-1/TRBV3-2|-|-
CASSQGSSYNSPLHF
TGTGCCAGCAGCCAGGGGAGCTCCTATAATTCACCCCTCCACTTT
>TRBJ1-6|TRBV4-1|-|-
CASSQGENWRVSPLHF
TGCGCCAGCAGCCAAGGGGAAAATTGGAGGGTTTCACCCCTCCACTTT
>TRBJ2-7|TRBV11-2|-|-
CASSPARGYDEQYF
TGTGCCAGCAGCCCGGCTCGAGGTTACGACGAGCAGTACTTC
>TRBJ2-7|TRBV6-5|-|-
CASSYSSRTRVGEQYF
TGTGCCAGCAGTTACTCGTCCCGGACAAGAGTTGGCGAGCAGTACTTC
>TRBJ2-2|TRBV5-1|-|TRBD1
CASSKTGENTGELFF
TGCGCCAGCAGTAAAACAGGGGAGAACACCGGGGAGCTGTTTTTT
>TRBJ1-5|TRBV2|once|-
CASSESGREDQPQHF
TGTGCCAGCAGTGAATCGGGGCGGGAGGATCAGCCCCAGCATTTT
>TRBJ2-1|TRBV19|-|TRBD2
CASSMRVSGGLYNYNEQFF
TGTGCCAGTAGTATGAGGGTTAGCGGGGGCCTCTACAATTACAATGAGCAGTTCTTC
>TRBJ2-7|TRBV11-2|-|TRBD2
CASSYPGLESHEQYF
TGTGCCAGCAGCTATCCGGGACTAGAGTCACACGAGCAGTACTTC
>TRBJ2-3|TRBV19|-|-
CASSMVEVVRRRDTQYF
TGTGCCAGTAGTATGGTGGAGGTAGTTAGGAGGAGGGATACGCAGTATTTT
>TRBJ1-5|TRBV9|-|TRBD1
CASSIAGGLDQPQHF
TGTGCCAGCAGCATAGCAGGGGGGTTAGATCAGCCCCAGCATTTT
>TRBJ2-7|TRBV7-9|-|TRBD2
CASSPRGLGAEQYF
TGTGCCAGCAGCCCCAGGGGACTAGGGGCCGAGCAGTACTTC
>TRBJ1-5|TRBV6-6|few|-
CASSLQFNQPQHF
TGTGCCAGCAGTTTACAGTTCAATCAGCCCCAGCATTTT
>TRBJ2-7|TRBV19|-|-
CASRPRDSIIYEQYF
TGTGCCAGTAGACCCCGAGACAGCATAATCTACGAGCAGTACTTC
>TRBJ2-5|TRBV27|-|TRBD2
CASSLSGLAGGLSKTQYF
TGTGCCAGCAGTTTATCGGGACTAGCGGGGGGGCTTTCAAAGACCCAGTACTTC
>TRBJ2-7|TRBV19|once|-
CASSMAGRNEQYF
TGTGCCAGTAGTATGGCGGGCAGGAACGAGCAGTACTTC
>TRBJ1-3|TRBV6-1|-|TRBD1
CASSVEAGGISGNTIYF
TGTGCCAGCAGTGTGGAAGCAGGGGGCATCTCTGGAAACACCATATATTTT
>TRBJ1-6|TRBV4-1|-|-
CASSQQFPPYNSPLHF
TGCGCCAGCAGCCAGCAGTTCCCTCCCTATAATTCACCCCTCCACTTT
>TRBJ2-5|TRBV2|once|TRBD2
CASNIAGPTETQYF
TGTGCCAGCAATATAGCGGGCCCCACAGAGACCCAGTACTTC
>TRBJ2-2|TRBV27|-|TRBD2
CASSGGLAGVTGELFF
TGTGCCAGCAGTGGGGGACTAGCGGGAGTCACCGGGGAGCTGTTTTTT
>TRBJ1-5|TRBV5-5|-|TRBD1
CASSLGGGGQENNQPQHF
TGTGCCAGCAGCTTGGGTGGGGGTGGACAGGAGAACAATCAGCCCCAGCATTTT